This TCR beta chain is drawn from a study of HIV-infected patients and healthy controls. From the 5' RACE reads, TCRdb called clonotypes with MiXCR, one entry per CDR3 protein. The table shows 55,000 to 70,000 distinct CDR3 sequences, with about 19% occurring only once. Trimming took 4 bases from V and 7 from J; bases not matched to a gene: 8. The CDR3 has 14 residues. Germline CDR1 MNHEY, CDR2 SVGAGI. The rearrangement links TRBV6-5 to TRBJ1-2; 8 bases fit TRBD1. The source of this sequence is a human donor in good health. The specimen sequenced was CD4+ T cells from blood. CDR3 nucleotide sequence: TGTGCCAGCAGTTCAGTTAGGACAGGGCTTGGCTACACCTTC. Protein sequence: CASSSVRTGLGYTF.